The clone carrying this T cell receptor beta chain was found a few times. Its specificity is not known. This entry is derived from a study of T cell repertoires in cytomegalovirus infection. Study context: Indicated by public TCR beta signatures were CMV infection and matching HLA type.

Study-level findings and limits: Summed public TCR beta family frequency identified CMV carriers bearing the relevant HLA. Predominance within the ex vivo response was attributable to HLA-C-restricted CMV-specific TCR beta clonotypes.

The CDR3 is 15 residues long. With V trimmed by 1 base and J by 6 bases, 5 bases remained unmatched. The germline V gene has CDR1 SGHVS and CDR2 FQNEAQ. TCRdb re-called the reads through MiXCR, storing one row per CDR3 protein. This sample carries more than 650,000 distinct CDR3 sequences, 35% to 40% of them seen once, and the ten largest clones take around 2.6%. The source material was PBMCs. The clonotype was recovered from a human donor in good health (CMV status not recorded). Some clones in this sample may be carry-over from other donors' samples. The chain links TRBV7-8 to TRBJ1-4, with 7 bases lining up with TRBD1. The CDR3 bases are TGTGCCAGCAGCTTAGTGGGCAGGGGGGATGAAAAACTGTTTTTT. Protein: CASSLVGRGDEKLFF.